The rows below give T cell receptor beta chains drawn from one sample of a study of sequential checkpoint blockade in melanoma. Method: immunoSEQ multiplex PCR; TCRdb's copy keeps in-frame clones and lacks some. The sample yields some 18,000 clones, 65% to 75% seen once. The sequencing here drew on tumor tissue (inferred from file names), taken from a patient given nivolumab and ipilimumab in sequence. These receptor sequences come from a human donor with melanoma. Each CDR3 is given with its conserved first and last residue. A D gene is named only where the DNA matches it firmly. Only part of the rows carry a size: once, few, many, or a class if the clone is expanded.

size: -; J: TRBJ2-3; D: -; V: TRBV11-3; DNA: TGTGCCAGCACCTTGGGGGGAAGCACAGATACGCAGTATTTT; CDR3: CASTLGGSTDTQYF
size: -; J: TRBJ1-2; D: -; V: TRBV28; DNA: TGTGCCACCACTATGAGGGGGGGCCTCTATGGCTACACCTTC; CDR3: CATTMRGGLYGYTF
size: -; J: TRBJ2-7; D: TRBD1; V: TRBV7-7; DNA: TGTGCCAGCAGCTCCGCCTGGGACAGGTCCTACGAGCAGTACTTC; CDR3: CASSSAWDRSYEQYF
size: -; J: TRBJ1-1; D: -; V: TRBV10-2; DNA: TGCGCCAGCAGCATCAATGACGCAGGGTCTGAAGCTTTCTTT; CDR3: CASSINDAGSEAFF
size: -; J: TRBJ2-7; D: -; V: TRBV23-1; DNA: TGCGCCAGCAGCCAAGAACGCTCTGAGGGTAGGTACGAGCAGTACTTC; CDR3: CASSQERSEGRYEQYF
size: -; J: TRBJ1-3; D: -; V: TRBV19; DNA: TGTGCCAGTAGTATACTGAGCTCTGGAAACACCATATATTTT; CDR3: CASSILSSGNTIYF
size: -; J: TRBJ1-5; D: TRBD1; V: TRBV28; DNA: TGTGCCAGCAGCAACAGGGGGCGAAGCAATCAGCCCCAGCATTTT; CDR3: CASSNRGRSNQPQHF
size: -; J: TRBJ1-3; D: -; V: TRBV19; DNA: TGTGCCAGTGAGGCAGTGAGCTCTGGAAACACCATATATTTT; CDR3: CASEAVSSGNTIYF
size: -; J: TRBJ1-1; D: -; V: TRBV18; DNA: TGTGCCAGCTCACGGTCGGACACGGCTGAAGCTTTCTTT; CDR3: CASSRSDTAEAFF
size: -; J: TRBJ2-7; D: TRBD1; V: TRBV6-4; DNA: TGTGCCAGCAGTTCCTACCTAGGGACAGGGTCAGTAGGATACGAGCAGTACTTC; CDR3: CASSSYLGTGSVGYEQYF
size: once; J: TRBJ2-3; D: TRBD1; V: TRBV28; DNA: TGTGCCAGCAGTGGGGACAGCTACCCTAGCACAGATACGCAGTATTTT; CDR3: CASSGDSYPSTDTQYF
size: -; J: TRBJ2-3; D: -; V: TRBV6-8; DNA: TGTGCCAGCAGAGTAACTAGTACAGATACGCAGTATTTT; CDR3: CASRVTSTDTQYF
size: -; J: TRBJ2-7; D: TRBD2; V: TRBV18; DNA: TGTGCCAGCTCACCTTCGACTAGCGGTCTTAACGAGCAGTACTTC; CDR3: CASSPSTSGLNEQYF
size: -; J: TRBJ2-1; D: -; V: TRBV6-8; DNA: TGTGCCATCACCCGAGGGGACAATGAGCAGTTCTTC; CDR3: CAITRGDNEQFF
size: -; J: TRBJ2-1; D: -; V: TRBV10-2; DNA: TGCGCCAGCGGAACATATGACAATGAGCAGTTCTTC; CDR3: CASGTYDNEQFF
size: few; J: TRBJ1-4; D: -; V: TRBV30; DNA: TGTGCCTGGAGTGTTGGTAGGGCCCGGTCTAATGAAAAACTGTTTTTT; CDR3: CAWSVGRARSNEKLFF
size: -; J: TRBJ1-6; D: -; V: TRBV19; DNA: TGTGCCAGTAGTATAAGGGGCCAATCGCCCCTCCACTTT; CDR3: CASSIRGQSPLHF
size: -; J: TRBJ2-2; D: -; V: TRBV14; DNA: TGTGCCAGCAGCCAAGAGGCTCGGGCGCGCGCCGGGGAGCTGTTTTTT; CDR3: CASSQEARARAGELFF
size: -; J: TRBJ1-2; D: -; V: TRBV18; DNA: TGTGCCAGCTCACCATCAGGAGATTATGGCTACACCTTC; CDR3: CASSPSGDYGYTF
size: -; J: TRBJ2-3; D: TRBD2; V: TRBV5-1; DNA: TGCGCCAGCAGCTTTTCTAGCGGGAATGGTGCAGATACGCAGTATTTT; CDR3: CASSFSSGNGADTQYF
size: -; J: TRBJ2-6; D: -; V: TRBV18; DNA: TGTGCCAGCTCACCAAAGATCCAGGTTGTCTCTGACGTCCTGACTTTC; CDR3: CASSPKIQVVSDVLTF
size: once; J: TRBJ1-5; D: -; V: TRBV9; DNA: TGTGCCAGCAGTTTTGGCAATCAGCCCCAGCATTTT; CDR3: CASSFGNQPQHF
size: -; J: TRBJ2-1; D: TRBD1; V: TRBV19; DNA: TGTGCCAGTACCCAGACAGGGCCCTCTCGCTCCTACAATGAGCAGTTCTTC; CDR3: CASTQTGPSRSYNEQFF
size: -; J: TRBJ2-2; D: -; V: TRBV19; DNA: TGTGCCAGTAGGCACACCGGGGAGCTGTTTTTT; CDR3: CASRHTGELFF
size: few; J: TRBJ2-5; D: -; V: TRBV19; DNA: TGTGCCAGTAGTATTGACGGGGGGCCACGGGAGACCCAGTACTTC; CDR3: CASSIDGGPRETQYF
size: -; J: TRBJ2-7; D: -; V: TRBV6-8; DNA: TGTGCCAGCAGATTTCTAGCGACCGAGCAGTACTTC; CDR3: CASRFLATEQYF
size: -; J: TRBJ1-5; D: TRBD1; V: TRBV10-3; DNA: TGTGCCATCAGTGAACCCGGGACAGGGGGAATTCAGCCCCAGCATTTT; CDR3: CAISEPGTGGIQPQHF
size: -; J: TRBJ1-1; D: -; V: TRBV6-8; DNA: TGTGCCAGCAGGAGGGGGAACACTGAAGCTTTCTTT; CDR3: CASRRGNTEAFF
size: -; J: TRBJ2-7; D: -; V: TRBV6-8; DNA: TGTGCCAGCAGTTACTCGATAGGACGAGTTTCCTACGAGCAGTACTTC; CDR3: CASSYSIGRVSYEQYF
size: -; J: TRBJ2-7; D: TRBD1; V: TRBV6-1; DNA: TGTGCCAGCAGTGAACTACCGGGACAGAGTTACGAGCAGTACTTC; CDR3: CASSELPGQSYEQYF
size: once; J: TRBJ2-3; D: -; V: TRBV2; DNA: TGTGCCAGCAGTGAAGAGAAGGATACGCAGTATTTT; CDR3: CASSEEKDTQYF
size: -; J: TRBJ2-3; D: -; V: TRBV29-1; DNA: TGCAGCGTTAGGCTAGCAGGCACAGATACGCAGTATTTT; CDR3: CSVRLAGTDTQYF
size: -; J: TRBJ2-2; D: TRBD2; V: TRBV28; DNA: TGTGCCAGCTCGATCTTAGCGGGAGTTACCGGGGAGCTGTTTTTT; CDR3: CASSILAGVTGELFF
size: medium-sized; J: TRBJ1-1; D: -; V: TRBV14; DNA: TGTGCCAGCAGCCAAGATGTCCCCACTGAAGCTTTCTTT; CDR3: CASSQDVPTEAFF
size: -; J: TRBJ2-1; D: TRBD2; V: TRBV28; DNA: TGTGCCAGCAGTGTTAGCGGGAGGGCCCACAATGAGCAGTTCTTC; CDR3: CASSVSGRAHNEQFF
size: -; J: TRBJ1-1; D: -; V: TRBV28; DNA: TGTGCCAGCAGTTTTGGTGGCGGGGGGAACACTGAAGCTTTCTTT; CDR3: CASSFGGGGNTEAFF
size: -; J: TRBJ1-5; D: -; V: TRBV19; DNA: TGTGCCAGTAGTATAGATAGAGCGGAGAATCAGCCCCAGCATTTT; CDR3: CASSIDRAENQPQHF
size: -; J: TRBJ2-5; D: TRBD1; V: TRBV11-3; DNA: TGTGCCAGCAGCTTAGGCGGACAGGCAGCCGGGGAGACCCAGTACTTC; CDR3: CASSLGGQAAGETQYF
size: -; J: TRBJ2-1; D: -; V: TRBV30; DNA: TGTGCCTGGAGTGCAGCGAATGAGCAGTTCTTC; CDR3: CAWSAANEQFF
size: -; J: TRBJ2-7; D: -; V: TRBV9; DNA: TGTGCCAGCAGTTGGACAGCAGCCGAGCAGTACTTC; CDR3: CASSWTAAEQYF
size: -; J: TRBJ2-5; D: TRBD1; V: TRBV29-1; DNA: TGCAGCGTCGTGACAGGGGGCTGGGGAGAGACCCAGTACTTC; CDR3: CSVVTGGWGETQYF
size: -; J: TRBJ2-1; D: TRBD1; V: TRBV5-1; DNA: TGCGCCAGCAGCTCAGGGGGACAGAACAATGAGCAGTTCTTC; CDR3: CASSSGGQNNEQFF
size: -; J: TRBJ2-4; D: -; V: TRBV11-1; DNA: TGTGCCAGCAGCTTAGGATGGGGTGCCAAAAACATTCAGTACTTC; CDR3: CASSLGWGAKNIQYF
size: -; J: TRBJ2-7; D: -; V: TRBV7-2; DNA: TGTGCCAGCAGCTTAGGGGTTCGGGACGAGCAGTACTTC; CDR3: CASSLGVRDEQYF
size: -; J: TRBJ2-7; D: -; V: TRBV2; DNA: TGTGCCAGCAGCGAACAGGGATTCGAGCAGTACTTC; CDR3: CASSEQGFEQYF